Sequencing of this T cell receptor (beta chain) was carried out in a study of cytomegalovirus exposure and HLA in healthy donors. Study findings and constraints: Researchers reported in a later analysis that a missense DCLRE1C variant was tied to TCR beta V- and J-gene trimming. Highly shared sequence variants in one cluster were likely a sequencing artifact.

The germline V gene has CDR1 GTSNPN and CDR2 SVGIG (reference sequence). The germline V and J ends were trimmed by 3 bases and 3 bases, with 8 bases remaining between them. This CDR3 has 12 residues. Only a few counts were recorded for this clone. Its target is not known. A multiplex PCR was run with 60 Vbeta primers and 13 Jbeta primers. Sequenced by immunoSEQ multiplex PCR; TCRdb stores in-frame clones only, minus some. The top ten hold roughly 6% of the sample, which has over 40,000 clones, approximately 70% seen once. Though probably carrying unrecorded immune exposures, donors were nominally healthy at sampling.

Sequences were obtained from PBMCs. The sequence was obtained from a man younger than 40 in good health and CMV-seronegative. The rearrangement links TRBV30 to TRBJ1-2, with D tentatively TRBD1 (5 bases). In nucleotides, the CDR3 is TGTGCCTGGAGCAGGGTTGACTATGGCTACACCTTC. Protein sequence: CAWSRVDYGYTF.